Below, one TCR beta chain is given with its context. The antigen it recognizes is unknown. Nothing much larger sits one base from this clone, and base qualities are not available. Library prep was done by the immunoSEQ multiplex PCR assay. Deep sequencing of rearranged TCR beta loci, alongside multiparametric flow cytometry, was used to profile T cell repertoires. This immuneACCESS table, as held by TCRdb, lists in-frame sequences with V and J called but not all clones. Of the missing ones, under half trace to an unresolved V gene in checked studies; the others have no known cause. A total of about 160,000 clones appear in this sample, approximately 91% of them only once. Around 5% of the sample lies in the top ten. In the germline V gene, CDR1 corresponds to SGDLS and CDR2 to YYNGEE. The CDR3 covers 15 residues, taking in both the cysteine and the phenylalanine. Only the CDR3 portion is preserved as DNA: 45 bases, with reading frame beginning at the first base. V and J are truncated by 4 bases and 2 bases respectively, leaving an intervening sequence of 15 bases.

This sample stems from a study of lymphopenia after photon versus proton radiotherapy (dated by TCRdb to between 2018 and 2021). Describing the broader study: In patients with gastrointestinal tumors who developed high-grade lymphopenia, the study compared the immunological effects of photon radiation therapy with those of proton radiation therapy. The cohort comprised about 22 patients with gastrointestinal tumors who received either photon or proton therapy and then developed lymphopenia. The study aimed to characterize how the two radiation modalities differ in their impact on the immune system. Overall study results and their limits: During treatment, patients who received photon therapy lost naive T cells and TCR diversity and gained effector/memory populations, whereas patients who received proton therapy remained relatively stable. After the lymphocyte count nadir, repertoires from photon-treated patients showed oligoclonal expansion, particularly of CD8+ Temra cells, and this expansion drove the decline in diversity. Among patients across the cohort who died, overall survival time showed an inverse correlation with a larger post-nadir drop in TCR diversity. The survival association was examined only in patients who died, and the authors described better survival with proton therapy as a possibility, not as a demonstrated result.

The material was peripheral blood, obtained from a patient treated with photon-based radiotherapy. The source is a man aged 50 or older with gastric cancer. The chain links TRBV9 with TRBJ1-1; the best D guess is TRBD1, with 5 bases matching. The bases read TGTGCCAGCAGCTTCGAGGACACGGGAAACACTGAAGCTTTCTTT. It is translated as CASSFEDTGNTEAFF.